These 6 T cell receptor beta chains came from one sample sequenced in a study of technical replicates of blood from four donors. Produced via immunoSEQ multiplex PCR; TCRdb's table is partial and in-frame only. Among approximately 51,000 clones listed, 90% to 95% were seen once. Material for sequencing was PBMCs. The receptors shown here come from a human donor in good health. Some clones in this sample may be carry-over from other donors' samples.

This clone came up once. CDR3 in DNA: TGTGCCAGCTCACCGACTAGCGGCAACAATGAGCAGTTCTTC. Translated, it gives CASSPTSGNNEQFF. The V call is TRBV18, the J call TRBJ2-1; 9 bases map to TRBD2. Trimming at V came to 3 bases and at J to 5 bases, leaving 2 bases not matched to a gene. CDR3 length: 14 residues. CDR1 KGHSH and CDR2 LQKENI come from the germline V gene.

The chain employs TRBV6-1 and TRBJ2-5; 10 bases are shared with TRBD1. Germline loops: CDR1 MNHNS, CDR2 SASEGT. The CDR3 covers 14 residues. The ends lost 9 bases at V and 1 base at J; junction bases unmatched: 5. The CDR3 coding sequence is TGTGCCAGTCAGACAGGGGGCTCCCAAGAGACCCAGTACTTC. Residues: CASQTGGSQETQYF.

V is TRBV7-9 and J is TRBJ1-2; TRBD1 aligns across 9 bases. Germline CDR1 is SEHNR and CDR2 is FQNEAQ (reference sequence). The CDR3 is made up of 17 amino acids. V gave up 4 bases and J gave up 8 bases; unmatched junction bases: 17. The CDR3 here is CASSSRGTGLRGGGYTF. CDR3 bases: TGTGCCAGCAGCTCACGCGGGACAGGGCTACGCGGGGGAGGCTACACCTTC.

The chain has TRBV7-9 and TRBJ1-6; 7 bases are a match to TRBD1. Trimming cost V 1 base and J 9 bases; bases outside gene matches: 3. The germline CDR1 and CDR2 sequences are SEHNR and FQNEAQ (reference sequence). The CDR3 consists of 14 residues. DNA for the CDR3: TGTGCCAGCAGCTTAGGACAGGGAAGTTCACCCCTCCACTTT. Amino acids: CASSLGQGSSPLHF.

A single count supports this clone. V and J are TRBV30 and TRBJ1-6, with D possibly TRBD1 on 5 matching bases. The CDR3 is made up of 15 amino acids. The V end was cut by 2 bases, the J end by 6 bases, with 14 bases between. Germline CDR1 and CDR2: GTSNPN and SVGIG (reference sequence). The DNA for the CDR3 is TGTGCCTGGAGTTACGTTCTGGGGGGTAATTCACCCCTCCACTTT. Protein: CAWSYVLGGNSPLHF.

The chain carries TRBV6-1 and TRBJ2-7, with 7 bases lining up with TRBD1. This CDR3 is built from 13 residues. Germline CDR1 is MNHNS and CDR2 is SASEGT. V gave up 5 bases and J gave up 6 bases; unmatched junction bases: 7. The CDR3 loop is CASSPQTGSEQYF. DNA of the CDR3: TGTGCCAGCAGTCCTCAGACAGGGTCCGAGCAGTACTTC.